This T cell receptor (beta chain) is from a study of shared clonotypes between healthy human individuals. There were only Caucasian adults among the donors, and all lived in Nashville, Tennessee. The count of this clone is one. A read error is likely here: a far larger clone is one base away. Distinct nucleotide sequences in the sample also encode this CDR3. PCR replicates from unsorted PBMC used approximately 0.3 ug DNA, and this amount was some 30,000 T cell genomes. This table comes from immunoSEQ multiplex PCR, and its TCRdb copy is limited to in-frame clones, with some not included. This repertoire shows around 500,000 clones, over 70% found once; its top ten account for roughly 13%. The specimen sequenced was PBMCs. This receptor was identified in a woman between 40 and 50 years old in good health. Some clones in this sample may be carry-over from other donors' samples.

In DNA form, the CDR3 reads TGCGCCAGCAGCTTTGTCGGTAGCACAGATACGCAGTATTTT. Its protein product is CASSFVGSTDTQYF. V gene TRBV5-1 combines with J gene TRBJ2-3; no firm D call. With 2 bases removed from V and 0 bases from J, the gap between germline ends came to 7 bases. Germline V gene sequence: CDR1 SGHRS, CDR2 YFSETQ. The CDR3 contains 14 residues.